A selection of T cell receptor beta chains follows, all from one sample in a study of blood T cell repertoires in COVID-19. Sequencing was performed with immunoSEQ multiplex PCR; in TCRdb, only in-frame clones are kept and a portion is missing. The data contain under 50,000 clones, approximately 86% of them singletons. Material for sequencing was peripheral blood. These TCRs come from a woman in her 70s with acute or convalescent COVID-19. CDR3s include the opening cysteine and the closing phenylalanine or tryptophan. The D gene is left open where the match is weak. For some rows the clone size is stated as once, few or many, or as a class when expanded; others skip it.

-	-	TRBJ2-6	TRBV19	TGTGCCAGTAAGTCACAGGCCAGCTCTGGGGCCAACGTCCTGACTTTC	CASKSQASSGANVLTF
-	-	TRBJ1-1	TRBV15	TGTGCCACCAGCAGAGATCTCACAGGGAACACTGAAGCTTTCTTT	CATSRDLTGNTEAFF
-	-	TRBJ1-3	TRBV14	TGTGCCAGCAGCCCACAGGTTGGAAACACCATATATTTT	CASSPQVGNTIYF
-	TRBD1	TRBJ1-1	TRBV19	TGTGCCAGTAGTACCTCCCGGACAGGGCACACTGAAGCTTTCTTT	CASSTSRTGHTEAFF
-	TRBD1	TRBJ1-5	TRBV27	TGTGCCAGCAGTCTTAGGGGGCGGAATCAGCCCCAGCATTTT	CASSLRGRNQPQHF
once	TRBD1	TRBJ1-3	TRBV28	TGTGCCAGCAGTTGGGGACAGGGAGCAAGCACCATATATTTT	CASSWGQGASTIYF
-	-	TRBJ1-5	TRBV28	TGTGCCAGCAGTTTACGGTATAGTAATCAGCCCCAGCATTTT	CASSLRYSNQPQHF
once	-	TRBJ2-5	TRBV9	TGTGCCAGCAGCCCCCAGGTCCAAGAGACCCAGTACTTC	CASSPQVQETQYF
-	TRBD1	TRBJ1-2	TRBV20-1	TGCAGTGCTATGACAGGGTCAGGCTACACCTTC	CSAMTGSGYTF
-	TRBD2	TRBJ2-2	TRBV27	TGTGCCAGCAGGACATTAAGCGGGAGTACAACCGGGGAGCTGTTTTTT	CASRTLSGSTTGELFF
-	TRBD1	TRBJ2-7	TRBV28	TGTGCCAGCAGCCCCGGGACAGGGGGAGCCTACGAGCAGTACTTC	CASSPGTGGAYEQYF
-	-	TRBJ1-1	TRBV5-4	TGTGCCAGCAGCCTCGCGACAGGGAACACTGAAGCTTTCTTT	CASSLATGNTEAFF
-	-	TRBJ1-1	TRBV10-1	TGCGCCACCCGGGGAAACATGAACACTGAAGCTTTCTTT	CATRGNMNTEAFF
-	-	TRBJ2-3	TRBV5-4	TGTGCCAGCAGCCCGGCGGGCGTAGACCCAGATACGCAGTATTTT	CASSPAGVDPDTQYF
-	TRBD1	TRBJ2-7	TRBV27	TGTGCCAGCAGAAAACCGGGACAGGGGTTCTCCGAGCAGTACTTC	CASRKPGQGFSEQYF
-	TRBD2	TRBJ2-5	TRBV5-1	TGCGCCAGCAGCGACTCAATCGGGACTAGCGGGTTGGAGACCCAGTACTTC	CASSDSIGTSGLETQYF
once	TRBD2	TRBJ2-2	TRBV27	TGTGCCAGCACGCCACTGGTTGGCGGGAGGGACACCGGGGAGCTGTTTTTT	CASTPLVGGRDTGELFF
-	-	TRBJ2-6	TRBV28	TGTGCCAGCAGTTTACTGGCGGAAGCTGGGGCCAACGTCCTGACTTTC	CASSLLAEAGANVLTF
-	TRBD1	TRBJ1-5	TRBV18	TGTGCCAGCTCGTCCTTGGGACAGGCTAATCAGCCCCAGCATTTT	CASSSLGQANQPQHF
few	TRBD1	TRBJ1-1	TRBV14	TGTGCCAGCAGCCTTCACCCGGGACAGCTAGATGAAGCTTTCTTT	CASSLHPGQLDEAFF
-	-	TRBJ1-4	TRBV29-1	TGCAGCGTTCTAAGTGCCGGGAGACTGTTTTTT	CSVLSAGRLFF
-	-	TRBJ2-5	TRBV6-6	TGTGCCAGCAGTTACTCGCTTAGGGGGCAAGAGACCCAGTACTTC	CASSYSLRGQETQYF
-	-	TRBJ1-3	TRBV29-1	TGCAGCGTTGGGGCGAACTCTGGAAACACCATATATTTT	CSVGANSGNTIYF
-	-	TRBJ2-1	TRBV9	TGTGCCAGCAGCGTAGCGAGCGAACCTGAGGATGAGCAGTTCTTC	CASSVASEPEDEQFF